This is a list of T cell receptor beta chains from one sample in a study of CD8 T cells in Susac syndrome. TCRdb passed the immunoSEQ multiplex PCR reads through MiXCR, listing each CDR3 protein once. In the table there are 400,000 or so distinct CDR3 sequences, approximately 85% of which are singletons. The sequenced sample was CD8+ T cells from PBMCs. These receptors all stem from a human donor with multiple sclerosis. CDR3s include the opening cysteine and the closing phenylalanine or tryptophan. Fields, in order: J gene, clone size, V gene, D gene, CDR3 protein, CDR3 DNA. D genes are given only for firm matches. The size of a clone is reported for some rows only, either as once, few or many, or as a class for expanded clones.

TRBJ2-7 | . | TRBV10-1 | . | CASSDPGTPYEQYF | TGCGCCAGCAGTGATCCAGGGACTCCTTACGAGCAGTACTTC
TRBJ2-1 | . | TRBV27 | TRBD2 | CASSSTSGSSYNEQFF | TGTGCCAGCAGTTCGACTAGCGGGTCCTCCTACAATGAGCAGTTCTTC
TRBJ2-7 | . | TRBV27 | . | CASSFQGINEQYF | TGTGCCAGCAGCTTTCAGGGTATAAACGAGCAGTACTTC
TRBJ1-1 | . | TRBV20-1 | . | CSARDFKGATDTEAFF | TGCAGTGCTAGAGATTTCAAAGGGGCGACGGACACTGAAGCTTTCTTT
TRBJ1-4 | . | TRBV5-6 | . | CASSLGPGETNEKLFF | TGTGCCAGCAGCCTGGGCCCGGGCGAGACTAATGAAAAACTGTTTTTT
TRBJ2-2 | . | TRBV9 | TRBD1 | CASSDGQGSTGELFF | TGTGCCAGCAGCGATGGACAGGGTAGCACCGGGGAGCTGTTTTTT
TRBJ2-3 | . | TRBV6-5 | . | CASSYSPRTDTQYF | TGTGCCAGCAGTTACTCGCCCAGAACAGATACGCAGTATTTT
TRBJ2-3 | . | TRBV7-2 | . | CASRPPSNTQYF | TGTGCCAGCAGGCCACCTTCAAATACGCAGTATTTT
TRBJ1-1 | . | TRBV6-1 | . | CASSEEGEAFF | TGTGCCAGCAGTGAGGAGGGTGAAGCTTTCTTT
TRBJ2-5 | . | TRBV5-8 | . | CASSPTESRETQYF | TGTGCCAGCTCTCCGACTGAATCGAGGGAGACCCAGTACTTC
TRBJ2-1 | . | TRBV3-1 | TRBD2 | CASSQEDALAGAYNEQFF | TGTGCCAGCAGCCAAGAAGATGCGCTAGCGGGGGCTTACAATGAGCAGTTCTTC
TRBJ1-1 | . | TRBV14 | . | CASSQDQIGGHGSTEAFF | TGTGCCAGCAGCCAAGATCAAATAGGGGGTCATGGGTCGACTGAAGCTTTCTTT
TRBJ1-1 | . | TRBV30 | . | CAWGRQANTEAFF | TGTGCCTGGGGTAGACAGGCTAACACTGAAGCTTTCTTT
TRBJ1-1 | . | TRBV18 | . | CASSPPSGPDTEAFF | TGTGCCAGCTCACCACCGTCAGGGCCTGACACTGAAGCTTTCTTT
TRBJ1-1 | once | TRBV30 | TRBD1 | CASRGTLDMNTEAFF | TGTGCCTCCAGGGGGACTCTAGATATGAACACTGAAGCTTTCTTT
TRBJ2-1 | . | TRBV27 | TRBD2 | CASSYRTTLAGGNEQFF | TGTGCCAGCAGTTACCGTACTACCCTAGCGGGAGGGAATGAGCAGTTCTTC
TRBJ2-1 | . | TRBV7-9 | . | CASSYPRGTYNEQFF | TGTGCCAGCAGCTACCCCCGCGGGACCTACAATGAGCAGTTCTTC
TRBJ2-2 | few | TRBV27 | TRBD1 | CASSLWDSGGELFF | TGTGCCAGCAGTTTGTGGGACAGCGGCGGGGAGCTGTTTTTT
TRBJ1-1 | once | TRBV10-3 | . | CAIMLGGNTEAFF | TGTGCCATCATGTTGGGGGGGAACACTGAAGCTTTCTTT
TRBJ1-4 | . | TRBV27 | . | CASSLFLGGEKLFF | TGTGCCAGCAGTTTATTCTTGGGGGGCGAAAAACTGTTTTTT
TRBJ2-2 | . | TRBV30 | TRBD1 | CAWRGQTGELFF | TGTGCCTGGAGGGGACAGACCGGGGAGCTGTTTTTT
TRBJ1-1 | . | TRBV28 | . | CASSLEGVSNTEAFF | TGTGCCAGCAGTTTGGAAGGTGTTTCGAACACTGAAGCTTTCTTT
TRBJ2-1 | . | TRBV6-5 | TRBD2 | CASSQLAGGVNEQFF | TGTGCCAGCAGCCAACTAGCGGGAGGTGTCAATGAGCAGTTCTTC
TRBJ1-2 | once | TRBV30 | . | CAWSEITANYGYTF | TGTGCCTGGAGTGAGATCACCGCTAACTATGGCTACACCTTC
TRBJ1-1 | . | TRBV20-1 | . | CSAGAGDTEAFF | TGCAGTGCAGGGGCAGGGGACACTGAAGCTTTCTTT
TRBJ2-2 | . | TRBV5-6 | TRBD1 | CASSFRDRSFTGELFF | TGTGCCAGCAGCTTCCGGGACAGAAGTTTCACCGGGGAGCTGTTTTTT
TRBJ2-2 | . | TRBV4-1 | TRBD2 | CASSQEGGSGGTGELFF | TGCGCCAGCAGCCAAGAGGGTGGCAGCGGGGGGACCGGGGAGCTGTTTTTT
TRBJ1-6 | . | TRBV7-9 | TRBD1 | CASSGTGLNSPLHF | TGTGCCAGCAGCGGGACAGGACTGAATTCACCCCTCCACTTT
TRBJ2-1 | few | TRBV6-1 | . | CASSPQQVLIDEQFF | TGTGCCAGCAGTCCTCAACAGGTATTGATAGATGAGCAGTTCTTC
TRBJ1-1 | . | TRBV20-1 | TRBD1 | CSARARQGNTEAFF | TGCAGTGCTAGAGCGCGACAGGGTAACACTGAAGCTTTCTTT
TRBJ2-3 | . | TRBV12-3/TRBV12-4 | TRBD2 | CASSFRAGGPDTQYF | TGTGCCAGCAGTTTCAGAGCGGGAGGGCCGGATACGCAGTATTTT
TRBJ2-3 | . | TRBV6-5 | . | CASSYSLGSSGDTQYF | TGTGCCAGCAGTTACTCCCTGGGGAGCAGCGGAGATACGCAGTATTTT
TRBJ2-3 | . | TRBV10-3 | . | CAIKEGIADTQYF | TGTGCCATAAAGGAGGGGATAGCAGATACGCAGTATTTT
TRBJ2-7 | few | TRBV20-1 | . | CSARGVRDTFEQYF | TGCAGTGCTAGGGGGGTCCGGGACACCTTCGAGCAGTACTTC
TRBJ2-7 | . | TRBV7-9 | . | CASMPQSSYEQYF | TGTGCCAGCATGCCCCAGAGCTCCTACGAGCAGTACTTC
TRBJ1-1 | . | TRBV4-1 | TRBD1 | CASSQPRDRVDTEAFF | TGCGCCAGCAGCCAACCCCGGGACAGGGTAGATACTGAAGCTTTCTTT
TRBJ2-1 | . | TRBV11-3 | . | CASSSLSYNEQFF | TGTGCCAGCAGCTCCCTCTCCTACAATGAGCAGTTCTTC
TRBJ1-1 | few | TRBV30 | . | CAWSSMNTEAFF | TGTGCCTGGTCAAGCATGAACACTGAAGCTTTCTTT
TRBJ2-7 | few | TRBV19 | . | CASSPQSGGYEQYF | TGTGCCAGTAGTCCCCAGAGCGGTGGATACGAGCAGTACTTC
TRBJ2-1 | . | TRBV6-5 | . | CASSYSTAYNEQFF | TGTGCCAGCAGTTACTCGACAGCCTACAATGAGCAGTTCTTC
TRBJ2-7 | . | TRBV11-3 | . | CASSLGGVEGVGNEQYF | TGTGCCAGCAGCTTAGGGGGCGTGGAGGGAGTGGGAAACGAGCAGTACTTC
TRBJ1-2 | . | TRBV12-3/TRBV12-4 | . | CASWRGGIGYGYTF | TGTGCCAGCTGGAGGGGGGGCATTGGGTATGGCTACACCTTC
TRBJ1-2 | . | TRBV19 | . | CASSAGLSYGYTF | TGTGCCAGTAGTGCGGGCCTTTCCTATGGCTACACCTTC
TRBJ1-3 | . | TRBV27 | . | CASSLLGRPSSGNTIYF | TGTGCCAGCAGTCTCCTTGGACGGCCTAGCTCTGGAAACACCATATATTTT
TRBJ2-3 | . | TRBV27 | . | CASRLSDTQYF | TGTGCCAGCAGGCTATCAGATACGCAGTATTTT
TRBJ1-4 | . | TRBV27 | . | CASSPLNVIANEKLFF | TGTGCCAGCAGCCCGCTGAACGTTATAGCTAATGAAAAACTGTTTTTT
TRBJ2-3 | . | TRBV5-6 | . | CASSGTYTQYF | TGTGCCAGCAGCGGCACGTATACGCAGTATTTT
TRBJ2-1 | . | TRBV7-2 | TRBD2 | CASSLEASGSDEQFF | TGTGCCAGCAGCTTAGAGGCTAGCGGGAGTGATGAGCAGTTCTTC
TRBJ2-1 | . | TRBV5-1 | . | CASSLAGSHEQFF | TGCGCCAGCAGCTTGGCTGGGTCTCATGAGCAGTTCTTC
TRBJ2-2 | . | TRBV11-2 | . | CASSPYRGIGVPGELFF | TGTGCCAGCAGCCCATACAGAGGGATAGGGGTGCCCGGGGAGCTGTTTTTT
TRBJ1-4 | . | TRBV5-4 | . | CASSLVELGTNEKLFF | TGTGCCAGCAGCTTGGTCGAGTTGGGAACTAATGAAAAACTGTTTTTT
TRBJ2-3 | once | TRBV30 | TRBD2 | CAWSLAGLAAVFLTDTQYF | TGTGCCTGGAGTCTCGCGGGACTAGCGGCCGTATTCCTCACAGATACGCAGTATTTT
TRBJ2-7 | . | TRBV12-3/TRBV12-4 | TRBD2 | CASSPLAGGLGEQYF | TGTGCCAGCAGTCCTCTAGCGGGAGGACTAGGCGAGCAGTACTTC
TRBJ2-1 | . | TRBV24-1 | . | CATSDPSAGDNEQFF | TGTGCCACCAGTGACCCCTCGGCCGGAGACAATGAGCAGTTCTTC
TRBJ2-3 | . | TRBV27 | TRBD2 | CASSLGREGPTDTQYF | TGTGCCAGCAGTTTAGGGCGGGAGGGCCCCACAGATACGCAGTATTTT
TRBJ1-1 | . | TRBV7-9 | . | CASSPGVAGATEAFF | TGTGCCAGCAGCCCGGGCGTGGCAGGGGCCACTGAAGCTTTCTTT
TRBJ1-1 | many | TRBV27 | TRBD1 | CASSLGQGGTEAFF | TGTGCCAGCAGTTTGGGACAGGGAGGCACTGAAGCTTTCTTT